The next 17 T cell receptor beta chains were all read from a single sample in a study of beta chain features in type 1 diabetes. Expressed TCRB transcripts were sequenced because the isolated RNA had all been reverse transcribed beforehand. Here immunoSEQ multiplex PCR was the method, and the copy in TCRdb shows in-frame clones only, minus some. Here the sample spans hundreds of thousands of clones, roughly 12% being singletons. Sequences were obtained from naive CD4+ T cells from blood. These receptor sequences come from a man between 18 and 35 years old in good health.

Only a few counts were recorded for this clone. This sequence joins TRBV10-3 and TRBJ2-1, with 14 bases that match TRBD2. The CDR3 loop spans 15 amino acids. Germline V gives CDR1 ENHRY, CDR2 SYGVKD. The trim removed 7 bases at V and 10 bases at J, leaving 9 bases unmatched. CDR3 sequence: CAIKMTSGGGGEQFF. CDR3 in DNA: TGTGCCATCAAGATGACTAGCGGGGGGGGCGGAGAGCAGTTCTTC.

This clone was seen only a few times. The V call is TRBV5-4, the J call TRBJ2-1; possible D gene TRBD2, 5 bases. The CDR3 is made up of 11 amino acids. Germline V gives CDR1 SGHNT, CDR2 YYREEE (reference sequence). V lost 9 bases, J lost 7 bases, and 11 bases lay in between. The CDR3 nucleotides are TGTGCCATACACGGGGTGAATGAGCAGTTCTTC. Protein: CAIHGVNEQFF.

The CDR3 loop is CASSVGSRTQNYGYTF. Here the CDR3 DNA reads TGTGCCAGCAGCGTAGGGTCACGGACTCAAAACTATGGCTACACCTTC. The chain couples TRBV9 to TRBJ1-2; D is undetermined. The CDR3 loop spans 16 amino acids. The V end was cut by 0 bases, the J end by 2 bases, with 14 bases between. CDR1 and CDR2 (germline): SGDLS, YYNGEE. Filled out from reference TRBV9 and TRBJ1-2, the complete variable domain reads DSGVTQTPKHLITATGQRVTLRCSPRSGDLSVYWYQQSLDQGLQFLIQYYNGEERAKGNILERFSAQQFPDLHSELNLSSLELGDSALYFCASSVGSRTQNYGYTFGSGTRLTVV.

CDR3: CASSLPGLAGEQYF. CDR3 sequence (DNA): TGTGCCAGCAGCCTACCGGGACTAGCGGGGGAGCAGTACTTC. This rearrangement joins TRBV11-2 to TRBJ2-7, with 13 bases identical to TRBD2. The CDR3 is 14 amino acids. Trimming cost V 5 bases and J 7 bases; bases outside gene matches: 5. From germline, CDR1 is SGHAT and CDR2 FQNNGV. The variable domain in full, completed from reference TRBV11-2 and TRBJ2-7, reads EAGVAQSPRYKIIEKRQSVAFWCNPISGHATLYWYQQILGQGPKLLIQFQNNGVVDDSQLPKDRFSAERLKGVDSTLKIQPAKLEDSAVYLCASSLPGLAGEQYFGPGTRLTVT.

The chain uses TRBV7-2 and TRBJ2-1, with TRBD2 matching over 11 bases. This CDR3 contains 16 residues. Germline values: CDR1 SGHTA, CDR2 FQGNSA. V dropped 4 bases and J dropped 4; count of bases not matched to a gene: 6. CDR3 sequence (DNA): TGTGCCAGCAGCTCGAGAGGGACTAGCGGATACAATGAGCAGTTCTTC. Encoded protein: CASSSRGTSGYNEQFF.

About this clone: In the same sample, other DNA sequences code for this CDR3. J is TRBJ1-3 and V is TRBV30, with D tentatively TRBD1 (6 bases). Per germline, CDR1 GTSNPN and CDR2 SVGIG (reference sequence). V gave up 5 bases and J gave up 4 bases, with 12 bases separating them. The CDR3 runs to 13 residues. The CDR3 loop reads CAWVQGFGNTIYF. The DNA for the CDR3 is TGTGCCTGGGTACAGGGTTTCGGAAACACCATATATTTT.

This clone came up a few times. This chain uses TRBV2 with TRBJ1-1; D may be TRBD1 (6 bases). Germline V gene lookup returns CDR1 SNHLY and CDR2 FYNNEI. Trimming shortened V by 1 base and J by 4 bases, and 13 bases separated the two germline ends. This CDR3 region has 15 residues. In DNA form, the CDR3 reads TGTGCCAGCAGTGAAGGTACAGGGCGGTTCACTGAAGCTTTCTTT. It yields the protein CASSEGTGRFTEAFF.

This clone was counted between two and nine times. The rearrangement links TRBV5-1 to TRBJ2-5; 8 bases fit TRBD1. Germline V gives CDR1 SGHRS, CDR2 YFSETQ. CDR3 size: 18 residues. Unmatched junction bases numbered 14, after V lost 4 bases and J lost 0 bases. CDR3 protein: CASSPRVAGGGYQETQYF. Here the CDR3 DNA reads TGCGCCAGCAGCCCCCGAGTCGCAGGGGGCGGGTACCAAGAGACCCAGTACTTC.

J is TRBJ2-1 and V is TRBV9, with D maybe TRBD1 (5 bases). The ends were cut back, 0 bases at V and 6 bases at J, with 7 bases in the middle. Per germline, CDR1 SGDLS and CDR2 YYNGEE. The CDR3 has 13 residues. CDR3 nucleotide sequence: TGTGCCAGCAGCGTAGGACAGTTCAATGAGCAGTTCTTC. Residues: CASSVGQFNEQFF.

A note on this clone: This CDR3 is also generated by other DNA sequences in the sample. This chain connects TRBV29-1 to TRBJ1-2, with D perhaps matching TRBD1 (6 bases). The V and J ends lost 6 bases and 2 bases respectively, with 7 bases between them. Germline V gene lookup returns CDR1 SQVTM and CDR2 ANQGSEA. The CDR3 length is 11 residues. The chain's CDR3 is CSVQGNYGYTF. The CDR3 nucleotides read TGCAGCGTCCAGGGGAACTATGGCTACACCTTC.

This clone was observed a handful of times. The V and J genes are TRBV4-3 and TRBJ1-1, with D unresolved. The germline V and J ends were trimmed by 0 bases and 1 base, with 6 bases remaining between them. CDR3 length: 14 amino acids. The germline gives CDR1 LGHNA, CDR2 YSLEER. The CDR3 spells CASSQETSNTEAFF. The CDR3 coding sequence is TGCGCCAGCAGCCAAGAGACATCGAACACTGAAGCTTTCTTT.

This chain links TRBV15 with TRBJ2-4; D ambiguous. V was pared by 0 bases and J by 0 bases, with 15 bases between. The CDR3 is 18 residues long. Germline CDR1 is LNHNV and CDR2 is YYDKDF (reference sequence). The CDR3, as DNA: TGTGCCACCAGCAGAGATAACGTAGGAGAACTAGCCAAAAACATTCAGTACTTC. This translates into CATSRDNVGELAKNIQYF.

There are a few counts of this clone. V gene TRBV10-3 combines with J gene TRBJ2-7, with 8 bases fitting TRBD1. CDR3 size: 13 residues. J lost 2 bases, V lost 4 bases, and 1 base had no gene match. In germline, CDR1 is ENHRY, CDR2 SYGVKD. DNA for the CDR3: TGTGCCATCAGTGTACAGGGGGCCTACGAGCAGTACTTC. Translation gives CAISVQGAYEQYF.

The chain employs TRBV5-4 and TRBJ1-1, with D maybe TRBD1 (5 bases). Germline-derived CDR1 and CDR2 are SGHNT and YYREEE (reference sequence). V dropped 1 base and J dropped 5 bases, with 12 bases sitting between them. The CDR3 is made up of 14 amino acids. The CDR3 bases are TGTGCCAGCAGCTTGCGGCGGGGCGGGACTGAAGCTTTCTTT. This codes for CASSLRRGGTEAFF.

The genes are TRBV30 and TRBJ2-7; perhaps TRBD2 as D (6 bases). Trimming pared 5 bases from V and 3 bases from J, leaving 17 bases between. The CDR3 has 14 residues. The germline V gene has CDR1 GTSNPN and CDR2 SVGIG (reference sequence). CDR3 sequence (DNA): TGTGCCTGGTTTGACCTCCTCGGGGGCTACGAGCAGTACTTC. Translation gives CAWFDLLGGYEQYF.

This clone was counted between two and nine times. This chain links TRBV7-9 with TRBJ2-7; maybe TRBD2 (5 bases). Looked up from germline, CDR1 is SEHNR and CDR2 is FQNEAQ (reference sequence). The CDR3 has 11 residues. V was cut by 5 bases and J by 9 bases, with 11 bases left in between. This CDR3 reads CASSATSGQYF. The CDR3 nucleotides read TGTGCCAGCAGCGCAACCAGCGGGCAGTACTTC.

This clone was seen a handful of times. This rearrangement joins TRBV19 to TRBJ2-5; D is undetermined. Germline assignment: CDR1 LNHDA and CDR2 SQIVND (reference sequence). CDR3 length: 13 amino acids. Trimming removed 2 bases at V and 5 bases at J, with 9 bases between. Written as DNA, the CDR3 is TGTGCCAGTAGTATACTGGGCACGGAGACCCAGTACTTC. Translated, it gives CASSILGTETQYF.